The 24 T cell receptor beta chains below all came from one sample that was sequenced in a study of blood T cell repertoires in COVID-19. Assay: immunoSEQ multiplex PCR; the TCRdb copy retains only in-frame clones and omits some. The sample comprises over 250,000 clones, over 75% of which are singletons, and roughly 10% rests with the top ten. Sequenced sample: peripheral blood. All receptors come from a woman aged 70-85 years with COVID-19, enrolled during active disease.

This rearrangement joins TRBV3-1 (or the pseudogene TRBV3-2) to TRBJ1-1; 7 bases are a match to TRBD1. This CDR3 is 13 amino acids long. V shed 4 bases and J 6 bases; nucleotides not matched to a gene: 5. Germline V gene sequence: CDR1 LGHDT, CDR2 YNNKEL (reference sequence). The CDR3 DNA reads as TGTGCCAGCAGCCCAGGGACAGTATCTGAAGCTTTCTTT. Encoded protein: CASSPGTVSEAFF.

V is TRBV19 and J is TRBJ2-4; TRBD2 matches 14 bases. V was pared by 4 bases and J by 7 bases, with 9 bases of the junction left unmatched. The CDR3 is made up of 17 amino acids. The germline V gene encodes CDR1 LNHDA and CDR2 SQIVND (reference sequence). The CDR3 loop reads CASSKGLAGVYRNIQYF. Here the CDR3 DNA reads TGTGCCAGTAGTAAGGGACTAGCGGGAGTTTATCGGAACATTCAGTACTTC.

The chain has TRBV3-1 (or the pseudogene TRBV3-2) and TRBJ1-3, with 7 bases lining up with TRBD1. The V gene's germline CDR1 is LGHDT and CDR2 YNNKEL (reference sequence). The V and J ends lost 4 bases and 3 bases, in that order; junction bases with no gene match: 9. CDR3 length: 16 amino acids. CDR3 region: CASSPYGQGVGNTIYF. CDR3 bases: TGTGCCAGCAGCCCTTACGGGCAGGGGGTTGGAAACACCATATATTTT.

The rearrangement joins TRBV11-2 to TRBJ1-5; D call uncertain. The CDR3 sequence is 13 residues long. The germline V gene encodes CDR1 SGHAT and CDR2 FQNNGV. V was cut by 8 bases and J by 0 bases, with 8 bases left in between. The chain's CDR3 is CASGGNSNQPQHF. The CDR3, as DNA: TGTGCCAGCGGCGGTAATAGCAATCAGCCCCAGCATTTT. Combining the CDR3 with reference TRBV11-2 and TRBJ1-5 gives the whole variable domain EAGVAQSPRYKIIEKRQSVAFWCNPISGHATLYWYQQILGQGPKLLIQFQNNGVVDDSQLPKDRFSAERLKGVDSTLKIQPAKLEDSAVYLCASGGNSNQPQHFGDGTRLSIL.

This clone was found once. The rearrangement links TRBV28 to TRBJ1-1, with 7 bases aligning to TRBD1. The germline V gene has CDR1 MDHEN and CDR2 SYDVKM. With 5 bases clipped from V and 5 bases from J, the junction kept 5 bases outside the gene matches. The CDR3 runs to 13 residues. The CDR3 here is CASSPGGRTEAFF. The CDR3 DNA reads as TGTGCCAGCAGTCCAGGGGGAAGGACTGAAGCTTTCTTT.

This CDR3 reads CASSYSYGTSEFF. Written as DNA, the CDR3 is TGTGCCAGCAGTTACTCGTACGGGACATCGGAGTTCTTC. The chain is built from TRBV6-5 and TRBJ2-1, with D possibly matching TRBD1 (6 bases). Germline-derived CDR1 and CDR2 are MNHEY and SVGAGI. The V end was cut by 0 bases, the J end by 14 bases, with 14 bases between. This CDR3 has 13 amino acids.

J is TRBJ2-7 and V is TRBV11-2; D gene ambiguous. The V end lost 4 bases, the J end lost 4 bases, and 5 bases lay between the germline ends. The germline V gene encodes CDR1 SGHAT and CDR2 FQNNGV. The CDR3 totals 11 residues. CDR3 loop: CASSSRYEQYF. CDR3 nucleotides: TGTGCCAGCAGCTCCCGGTACGAGCAGTACTTC. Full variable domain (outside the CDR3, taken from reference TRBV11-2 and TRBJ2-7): EAGVAQSPRYKIIEKRQSVAFWCNPISGHATLYWYQQILGQGPKLLIQFQNNGVVDDSQLPKDRFSAERLKGVDSTLKIQPAKLEDSAVYLCASSSRYEQYFGPGTRLTVT.

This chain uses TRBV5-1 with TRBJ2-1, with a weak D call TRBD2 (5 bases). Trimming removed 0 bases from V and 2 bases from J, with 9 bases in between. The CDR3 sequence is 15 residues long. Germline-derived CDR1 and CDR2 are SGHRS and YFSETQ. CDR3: CASSLAPGTYNEQFF. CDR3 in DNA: TGCGCCAGCAGCTTGGCCCCGGGAACCTACAATGAGCAGTTCTTC. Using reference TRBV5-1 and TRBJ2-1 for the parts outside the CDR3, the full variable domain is KAGVTQTPRYLIKTRGQQVTLSCSPISGHRSVSWYQQTPGQGLQFLFEYFSETQRNKGNFPGRFSGRQFSNSRSEMNVSTLELGDSALYLCASSLAPGTYNEQFFGPGTRLTVL.

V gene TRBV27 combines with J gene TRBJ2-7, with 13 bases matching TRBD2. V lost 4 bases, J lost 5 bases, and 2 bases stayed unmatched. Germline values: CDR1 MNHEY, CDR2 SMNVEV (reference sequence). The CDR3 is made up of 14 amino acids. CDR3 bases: TGTGCCAGCAGTTCGGGACTAGCGGGAAACGAGCAGTACTTC. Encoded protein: CASSSGLAGNEQYF.

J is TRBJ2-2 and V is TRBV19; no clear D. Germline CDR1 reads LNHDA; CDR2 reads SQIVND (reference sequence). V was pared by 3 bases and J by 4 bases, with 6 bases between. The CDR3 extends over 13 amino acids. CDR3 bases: TGTGCCAGTAGTATCCAGTCCACCGGGGAGCTGTTTTTT. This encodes CASSIQSTGELFF. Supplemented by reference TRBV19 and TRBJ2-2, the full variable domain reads DGGITQSPKYLFRKEGQNVTLSCEQNLNHDAMYWYRQDPGQGLRLIYYSQIVNDFQKGDIAEGYSVSREKKESFPLTVTSAQKNPTAFYLCASSIQSTGELFFGEGSRLTVL.

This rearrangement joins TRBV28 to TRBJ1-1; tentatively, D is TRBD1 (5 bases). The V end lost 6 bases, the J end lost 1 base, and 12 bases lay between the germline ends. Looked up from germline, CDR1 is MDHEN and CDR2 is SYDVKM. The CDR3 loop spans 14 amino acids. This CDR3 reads CASSLAQGNTEAFF. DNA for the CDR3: TGTGCCAGCAGCTTGGCCCAGGGGAACACTGAAGCTTTCTTT.

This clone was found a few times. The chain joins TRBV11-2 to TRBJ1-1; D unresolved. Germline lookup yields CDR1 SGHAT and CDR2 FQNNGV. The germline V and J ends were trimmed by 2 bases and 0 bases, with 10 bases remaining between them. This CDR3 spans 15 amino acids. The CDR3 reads CASSLSGTMNTEAFF. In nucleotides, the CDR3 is TGTGCCAGCAGCTTAAGTGGCACAATGAACACTGAAGCTTTCTTT.

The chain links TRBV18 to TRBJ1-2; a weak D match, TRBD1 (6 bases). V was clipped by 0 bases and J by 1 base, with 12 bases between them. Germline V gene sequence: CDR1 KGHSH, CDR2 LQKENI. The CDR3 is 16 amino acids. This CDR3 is CASSPPFRGFNYGYTF. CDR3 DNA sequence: TGTGCCAGCTCACCACCTTTTAGGGGGTTTAACTATGGCTACACCTTC.

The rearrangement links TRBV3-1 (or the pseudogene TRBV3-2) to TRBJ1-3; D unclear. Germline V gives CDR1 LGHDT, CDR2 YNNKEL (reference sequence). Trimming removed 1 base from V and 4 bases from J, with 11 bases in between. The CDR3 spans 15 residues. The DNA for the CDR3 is TGTGCCAGCAGCCAAGCGTCGGTTGCGGGAAACACCATATATTTT. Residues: CASSQASVAGNTIYF.

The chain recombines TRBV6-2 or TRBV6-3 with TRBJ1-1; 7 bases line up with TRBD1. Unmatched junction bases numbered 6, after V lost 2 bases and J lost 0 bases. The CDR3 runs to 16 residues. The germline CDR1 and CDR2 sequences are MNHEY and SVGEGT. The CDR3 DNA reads TGTGCCAGCAGTTACGGGACAGAGTCCCTGAACACTGAAGCTTTCTTT. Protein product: CASSYGTESLNTEAFF.

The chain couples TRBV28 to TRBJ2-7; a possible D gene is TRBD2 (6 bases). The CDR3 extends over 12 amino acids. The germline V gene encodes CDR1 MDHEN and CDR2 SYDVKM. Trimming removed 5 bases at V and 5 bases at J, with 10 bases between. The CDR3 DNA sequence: TGTGCCAGCAGTATTAAGCGGGACGAGCAGTACTTC. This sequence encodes CASSIKRDEQYF.

In nucleotides, the CDR3 is TGCGCCAGCAGCCAGCAAACAGGGATTGGCACTGAAGCTTTCTTT. As protein: CASSQQTGIGTEAFF. The genes are TRBV5-1 and TRBJ1-1, with D perhaps TRBD1 (6 bases). Trimming removed 4 bases from V and 4 bases from J, with 17 bases in between. CDR1 is SGHRS, CDR2 YFSETQ, per germline. CDR3 length: 15 amino acids.

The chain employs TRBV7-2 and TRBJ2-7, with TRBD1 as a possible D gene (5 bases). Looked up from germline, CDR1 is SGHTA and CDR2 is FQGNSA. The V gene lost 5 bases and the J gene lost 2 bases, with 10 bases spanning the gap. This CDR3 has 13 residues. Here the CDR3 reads CASSRGEAYEQYF. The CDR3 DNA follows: TGTGCCAGCAGCAGGGGTGAGGCCTACGAGCAGTACTTC.

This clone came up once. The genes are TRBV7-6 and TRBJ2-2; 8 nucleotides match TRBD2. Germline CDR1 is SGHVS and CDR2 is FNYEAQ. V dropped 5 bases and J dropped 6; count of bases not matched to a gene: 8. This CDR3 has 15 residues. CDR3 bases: TGTGCCAGCAGCCCCGGGGGGGGACGGTCCGGGGAGCTGTTTTTT. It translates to CASSPGGGRSGELFF.

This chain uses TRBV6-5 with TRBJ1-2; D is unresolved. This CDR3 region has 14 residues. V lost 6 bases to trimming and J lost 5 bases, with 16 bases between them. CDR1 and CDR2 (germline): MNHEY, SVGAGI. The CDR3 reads CASSRKVSEYGYTF. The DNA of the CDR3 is TGTGCCAGCAGCCGAAAGGTCTCGGAGTATGGCTACACCTTC.

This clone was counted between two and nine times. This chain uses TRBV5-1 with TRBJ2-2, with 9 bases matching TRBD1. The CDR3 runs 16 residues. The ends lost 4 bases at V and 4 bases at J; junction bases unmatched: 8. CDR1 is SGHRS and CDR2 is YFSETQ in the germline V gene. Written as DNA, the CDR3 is TGCGCCAGCAGCGCTATCGGGACAGGGTTCACCGGGGAGCTGTTTTTT. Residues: CASSAIGTGFTGELFF.

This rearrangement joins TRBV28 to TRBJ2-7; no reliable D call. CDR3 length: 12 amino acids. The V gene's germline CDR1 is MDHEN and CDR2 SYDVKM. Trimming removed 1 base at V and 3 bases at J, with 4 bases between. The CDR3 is CASSLYGYEQYF. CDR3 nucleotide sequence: TGTGCCAGCAGTTTATACGGCTACGAGCAGTACTTC. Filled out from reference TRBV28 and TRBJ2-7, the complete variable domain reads DVKVTQSSRYLVKRTGEKVFLECVQDMDHENMFWYRQDPGLGLRLIYFSYDVKMKEKGDIPEGYSVSREKKERFSLILESASTNQTSMYLCASSLYGYEQYFGPGTRLTVT.

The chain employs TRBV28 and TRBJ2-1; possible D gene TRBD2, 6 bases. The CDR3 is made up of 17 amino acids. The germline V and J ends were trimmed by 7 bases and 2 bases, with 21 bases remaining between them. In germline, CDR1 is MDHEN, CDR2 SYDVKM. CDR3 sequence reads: CASKRVAGRTAYNEQFF. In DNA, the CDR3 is TGTGCCAGCAAACGTGTGGCGGGAAGAACCGCCTACAATGAGCAGTTCTTC.

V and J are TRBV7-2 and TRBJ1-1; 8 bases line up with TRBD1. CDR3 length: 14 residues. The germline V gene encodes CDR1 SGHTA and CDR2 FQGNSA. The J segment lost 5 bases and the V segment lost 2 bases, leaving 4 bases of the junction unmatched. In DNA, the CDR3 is TGTGCCAGCAGCTTAATTACAGGGGGGACTGAAGCTTTCTTT. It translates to CASSLITGGTEAFF. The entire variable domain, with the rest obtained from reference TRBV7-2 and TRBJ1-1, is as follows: GAGVSQSPSNKVTEKGKDVELRCDPISGHTALYWYRQSLGQGLEFLIYFQGNSAPDKSGLPSDRFSAERTGGSVSTLTIQRTQQEDSAVYLCASSLITGGTEAFFGQGTRLTVV.